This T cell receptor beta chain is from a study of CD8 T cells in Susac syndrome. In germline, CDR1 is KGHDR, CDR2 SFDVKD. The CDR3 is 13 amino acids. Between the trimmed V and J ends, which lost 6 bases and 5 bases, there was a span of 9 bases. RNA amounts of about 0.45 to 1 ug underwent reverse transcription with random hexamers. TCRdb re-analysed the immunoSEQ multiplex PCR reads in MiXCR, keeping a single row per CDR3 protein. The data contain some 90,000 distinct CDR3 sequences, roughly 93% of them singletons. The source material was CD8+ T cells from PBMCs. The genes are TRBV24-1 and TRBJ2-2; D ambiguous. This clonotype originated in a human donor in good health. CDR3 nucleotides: TGTGCCACCAGTAACGGACCTACCGGGGAGCTGTTTTTT. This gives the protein CATSNGPTGELFF.